This TCR beta chain was documented in a study of T cells after yellow fever vaccination. V trimming: 6 bases; J trimming: 2 bases; junction bases outside the gene matches: 12. The length of the CDR3 is 18 residues. TCRdb reprocessed the 5' RACE reads with MiXCR, giving one entry per CDR3 protein. The table lists hundreds of thousands of distinct CDR3 sequences, 3.6% of them singletons, with less than 25% in the top ten. The receptor was isolated from a man between 18 and 29 years old who received the YFV17D yellow fever vaccine. This rearrangement joins TRBV12-3 or TRBV12-4 to TRBJ2-3, with 12 nucleotides matching TRBD1. The sequencing used PBMCs, collected on the day of the yellow fever booster vaccination. The CDR3 sequence is CASRNRDRGLLYTDTQYF. CDR3 coding DNA: TGTGCCAGCAGGAACCGGGACAGGGGGCTCCTGTACACAGATACGCAGTATTTT.